The 11 T cell receptor beta chains reported below all come from one sample, sequenced in a study of blood T cell repertoires in COVID-19. This table comes from immunoSEQ multiplex PCR, and its TCRdb copy is limited to in-frame clones, with some not included. The sample includes nearly 250,000 clones, about 82% of them seen just once. The sample comprised PBMCs or T cells enriched from blood (not recorded which). These receptors were taken from a woman aged 50 to 65 who had recovered from COVID-19.

The chain has TRBV7-9 and TRBJ2-1; 11 nucleotides agree with TRBD2. The CDR3 is made up of 19 amino acids. Germline V gene sequence: CDR1 SEHNR, CDR2 FQNEAQ (reference sequence). The V gene end was trimmed by 1 base and the J gene end by 3 bases; junction bases not matched to a gene: 11. This CDR3 is CASSLGDLAGGPFYNEQFF. DNA for the CDR3: TGTGCCAGCAGCTTAGGGGACCTAGCGGGAGGCCCCTTCTACAATGAGCAGTTCTTC.

A single count supports this clone. Other DNA sequences of this sample code for an identical CDR3. V is TRBV27 and J is TRBJ1-1, with D unresolved. The germline V and J ends were trimmed by 2 bases and 0 bases, with 10 bases remaining between them. The germline V gene has CDR1 MNHEY and CDR2 SMNVEV (reference sequence). The CDR3 runs 15 residues. The CDR3 bases are TGTGCCAGCAGTTTAGGTCGGGGAATGAACACTGAAGCTTTCTTT. It yields the protein CASSLGRGMNTEAFF.

The chain recombines TRBV6-5 with TRBJ2-7; D might be TRBD1 (5 bases). The CDR3 runs 15 residues. V shed 7 bases and J shed 3 bases, with 19 bases lying between them. CDR1 is MNHEY and CDR2 is SVGAGI in the germline V gene. The chain's CDR3 is CASTRQSQIVYEQYF. CDR3 in DNA: TGTGCCAGCACCCGACAGAGCCAAATCGTCTACGAGCAGTACTTC.

The CDR3: CASSERVNSNQPQHF. CDR3 sequence (DNA): TGTGCCAGCAGTGAAAGAGTTAATAGCAATCAGCCCCAGCATTTT. This chain connects TRBV2 to TRBJ1-5, with D hard to call. The CDR3 covers 15 residues. Trimming left V 2 bases short and J 0 bases short, with 8 bases between. Germline CDR1 and CDR2: SNHLY and FYNNEI.

The chain has TRBV5-4 and TRBJ1-2; possible D gene TRBD1, 5 bases. Trimming took off 2 bases at V and 7 bases at J, with 15 bases between the two ends. Germline-derived CDR1 and CDR2 are SGHNT and YYREEE (reference sequence). CDR3 length: 14 residues. The CDR3, as DNA: TGTGCCAGCAGCTTAACGGGGGGGAGTGGTGGCTACACCTTC. It specifies CASSLTGGSGGYTF.

Only a few counts were recorded for this clone. The rearrangement joins TRBV30 to TRBJ1-1, with 9 positions matching TRBD1. The germline V gene encodes CDR1 GTSNPN and CDR2 SVGIG (reference sequence). The CDR3 covers 13 residues. Trimming removed 4 bases from V and 1 base from J; junction bases left unmatched: 1. CDR3 coding DNA: TGTGCCTGGATACAGGGGGCGAACACTGAAGCTTTCTTT. As protein: CAWIQGANTEAFF.

The gene calls are TRBV5-6 and TRBJ2-3, with TRBD1 as a possible D gene (6 bases). Germline V gives CDR1 SGHDT, CDR2 YYEEEE. The germline V and J ends were trimmed by 2 bases and 0 bases, with 7 bases remaining between them. This CDR3 spans 14 amino acids. The CDR3 sequence: CASSFGQSTDTQYF. Written as DNA, the CDR3 is TGTGCCAGCAGCTTCGGACAGAGCACAGATACGCAGTATTTT.

V and J are TRBV2 and TRBJ2-7; a possible D gene is TRBD1 (6 bases). The CDR3 loop spans 13 amino acids. Germline V gives CDR1 SNHLY, CDR2 FYNNEI. Trimming cost V 5 bases and J 3 bases, with 11 bases left between them. The CDR3 protein is CASSPQGVYEQYF. Written as DNA, the CDR3 is TGTGCCAGCAGTCCACAGGGAGTCTACGAGCAGTACTTC.

This chain connects TRBV27 to TRBJ1-1; 7 nucleotides match TRBD1. This CDR3 is built from 13 residues. Trimming at V came to 6 bases and at J to 4 bases, leaving 5 bases not matched to a gene. Germline CDR1 is MNHEY and CDR2 is SMNVEV (reference sequence). In DNA form, the CDR3 reads TGTGCCAGCAGAAGACAGGGTTCCACTGAAGCTTTCTTT. It encodes CASRRQGSTEAFF.

The CDR3 DNA reads TGTGCCACCAGCAGAGATGTTCAGGCCTCTGGAAACACCATATATTTT. This translates into CATSRDVQASGNTIYF. This chain uses TRBV15 with TRBJ1-3; D not resolved. The CDR3 extends over 16 amino acids. Looked up from germline, CDR1 is LNHNV and CDR2 is YYDKDF (reference sequence). V dropped 0 bases and J dropped 0 bases, with 9 bases sitting between them. The full variable domain, completed using reference TRBV15 and TRBJ1-3, is DAMVIQNPRYQVTQFGKPVTLSCSQTLNHNVMYWYQQKSSQAPKLLFHYYDKDFNNEADTPDNFQSRRPNTSFCFLDIRSPGLGDTAMYLCATSRDVQASGNTIYFGEGSWLTVV.

The rearrangement uses TRBV6-2 or TRBV6-3 and TRBJ1-6; D not certain. The CDR3 consists of 13 residues. Per the germline V gene, CDR1 is MNHEY and CDR2 is SVGEGT. The V and J ends lost 3 bases and 6 bases respectively, with 6 bases between them. CDR3 DNA sequence: TGTGCCAGCAGTTATCTGTCTAATTCACCCCTCCACTTT. Protein sequence: CASSYLSNSPLHF.